This T cell receptor beta chain is from a study of blood T cell repertoires in COVID-19. TCRdb's copy holds only in-frame clones and misses some; the assay was immunoSEQ multiplex PCR. The sample yields 35,000 to 45,000 clones, approximately 78% seen once. This clone was observed a few times. The ends lost 4 bases at V and 3 bases at J; junction bases unmatched: 11. This CDR3 has 17 residues. Germline V lookup: CDR1 SEHNR, CDR2 FQNEAQ (reference sequence). The sample taken for sequencing was peripheral blood. This TCR derives from a man between 65 and 85 years old with acute or convalescent COVID-19. The chain combines TRBV7-9 with TRBJ2-2, with 7 positions matching TRBD2. The CDR3 nucleotides read TGTGCCAGCAGCTACCCGGGTCTAGCGGATTACACCGGGGAGCTGTTTTTT. Protein sequence: CASSYPGLADYTGELFF.